Listed here are 13 T cell receptor beta chains from one sample, sequenced in a study of CD8 T cells in Susac syndrome. With random hexamers, reverse transcription was performed on roughly 0.5 to 1 ug of RNA. One entry per CDR3 protein, called by TCRdb with MiXCR from the immunoSEQ multiplex PCR reads. The sample holds 100,000 to 150,000 distinct CDR3 sequences, approximately 94% seen once. Sequenced: CD4+ T cells from PBMCs. All receptors derive from a human donor with multiple sclerosis.

V usage is TRBV11-2 and J usage is TRBJ2-2, with D possibly matching TRBD2 (6 bases). V lost 5 bases to trimming and J lost 2 bases, with 15 bases between them. CDR1 SGHAT and CDR2 FQNNGV come from the germline V gene. CDR3 length: 16 residues. In DNA, the CDR3 is TGTGCCAGCAGCCCTCTCACCGGGAGTAACACCGGGGAGCTGTTTTTT. Its protein product is CASSPLTGSNTGELFF. The variable domain in full, with the rest retrieved from reference TRBV11-2 and TRBJ2-2, is EAGVAQSPRYKIIEKRQSVAFWCNPISGHATLYWYQQILGQGPKLLIQFQNNGVVDDSQLPKDRFSAERLKGVDSTLKIQPAKLEDSAVYLCASSPLTGSNTGELFFGEGSRLTVL.

This sequence joins TRBV18 and TRBJ1-1, with a weak D call TRBD1 (5 bases). The CDR3 length is 15 residues. Germline V gives CDR1 KGHSH, CDR2 LQKENI. With 3 bases removed from V and 4 bases from J, the gap between germline ends came to 15 bases. CDR3 sequence reads: CASSPRAAGGTEAFF. CDR3 DNA: TGTGCCAGCTCACCCAGGGCCGCAGGTGGCACTGAAGCTTTCTTT.

The rearrangement links TRBV29-1 to TRBJ1-1, with no clear D. This CDR3 has 12 residues. Trimming removed 7 bases at V and 1 base at J, with 10 bases between. Germline values: CDR1 SQVTM, CDR2 ANQGSEA. The CDR3 is CSGNHQNTEAFF. CDR3 coding DNA: TGCAGCGGGAATCATCAGAACACTGAAGCTTTCTTT.

The chain couples TRBV6-6 to TRBJ1-2, with TRBD1 identical over 10 bases. Trimming took 4 bases from V and 4 from J; bases not matched to a gene: 6. Germline V gene lookup returns CDR1 MNHNY and CDR2 SVGAGI (reference sequence). The length of the CDR3 is 15 residues. CDR3 DNA: TGTGCCAGCAGTTTCGACAGGGGGCAGGGCTATGGCTACACCTTC. It yields the protein CASSFDRGQGYGYTF.

The chain recombines TRBV24-1 with TRBJ2-3; TRBD1 agrees at 10 bases. Trimming cost V 4 bases and J 4 bases; bases outside gene matches: 7. CDR1 and CDR2 from the germline V gene are KGHDR and SFDVKD. This CDR3 has 16 amino acids. The CDR3 DNA is TGTGCCACCAGTGACCCCGACAGGGGGCGACCAGATACGCAGTATTTT. Translation gives CATSDPDRGRPDTQYF.

The rearrangement uses TRBV5-1 and TRBJ2-1, with D hard to call. The CDR3 contains 16 residues. CDR1 and CDR2 from the germline V gene are SGHRS and YFSETQ. The V and J ends lost 4 bases and 4 bases respectively, with 18 bases between them. In DNA, the CDR3 is TGCGCCAGCAGCCCCCCGGCCGGTGACCCTTACAATGAGCAGTTCTTC. It codes for CASSPPAGDPYNEQFF.

V is TRBV7-9 and J is TRBJ2-3; 10 nucleotides match TRBD2. The germline CDR1 and CDR2 sequences are SEHNR and FQNEAQ (reference sequence). The V segment lost 5 bases and the J segment 6 bases; nucleotides outside the gene matches: 11. This CDR3 has 16 amino acids. The DNA of the CDR3 is TGTGCCAGCAGCGTACCTCTAGCGGGAGAAGGTGATACGCAGTATTTT. It encodes CASSVPLAGEGDTQYF.

The chain links TRBV18 to TRBJ1-5, with D unresolved. This CDR3 is 14 amino acids long. Germline V CDR1 and CDR2: KGHSH, LQKENI. V lost 3 bases to trimming and J lost 7 bases, with 13 bases between them. The CDR3 loop is CASSPTTEYQPQHF. The CDR3 DNA sequence: TGTGCCAGCTCACCTACCACGGAGTACCAGCCCCAGCATTTT. Supplemented by reference TRBV18 and TRBJ1-5, the full variable domain reads NAGVMQNPRHLVRRRGQEARLRCSPMKGHSHVYWYRQLPEEGLKFMVYLQKENIIDESGMPKERFSAEFPKEGPSILRIQQVVRGDSAAYFCASSPTTEYQPQHFGDGTRLSIL.

The chain uses TRBV6-1 and TRBJ2-7, with TRBD1 identical over 9 bases. Germline-derived CDR1 and CDR2 are MNHNS and SASEGT. The trim removed 3 bases at V and 7 bases at J, leaving 7 bases unmatched. The CDR3 totals 14 residues. The CDR3 is CASSEGTGTQEQYF. Written as DNA, the CDR3 is TGTGCCAGCAGTGAGGGGACAGGGACTCAAGAGCAGTACTTC.

V is TRBV20-1 and J is TRBJ1-2; TRBD1 matches at 10 bases. V dropped 1 base and J dropped 2; count of bases not matched to a gene: 7. CDR3 length: 16 residues. Germline CDR1 and CDR2: DFQATT and SNEGSKA (reference sequence). CDR3 coding DNA: TGCAGTGCTAGAGTGGGCCAGGGACAGGGGAACTATGGCTACACCTTC. This sequence encodes CSARVGQGQGNYGYTF.

The V gene is TRBV12-3 or TRBV12-4, the J gene TRBJ2-7; 9 positions agree with TRBD1. The CDR3 contains 13 residues. The trim removed 6 bases at V and 5 bases at J, leaving 5 bases unmatched. Written as DNA, the CDR3 is TGTGCCAGCAGCCGGGACAGGGTCAACGAGCAGTACTTC. Amino acid sequence: CASSRDRVNEQYF.

The chain carries TRBV6-6 and TRBJ1-2; D is perhaps TRBD1 (6 bases). Between the trimmed V and J ends, which lost 8 bases and 6 bases, there was a span of 19 bases. CDR1 is MNHNY and CDR2 is SVGAGI in the germline V gene (reference sequence). This CDR3 contains 14 residues. CDR3 in DNA: TGTGCCAGCTCAAGCCAGGGGAGAGTGAATGGCTACACCTTC. Translated, it gives CASSSQGRVNGYTF.

The CDR3 here is CASSQKIDTYGYTF. CDR3 nucleotide sequence: TGCGCCAGCAGCCAAAAAATTGACACCTATGGCTACACCTTC. This chain links TRBV4-1 with TRBJ1-2; D gene unclear. The V end was cut by 2 bases, the J end by 4 bases, with 11 bases between. The length of the CDR3 is 14 residues. CDR1 is MGHRA and CDR2 is YSYEKL in the germline V gene.